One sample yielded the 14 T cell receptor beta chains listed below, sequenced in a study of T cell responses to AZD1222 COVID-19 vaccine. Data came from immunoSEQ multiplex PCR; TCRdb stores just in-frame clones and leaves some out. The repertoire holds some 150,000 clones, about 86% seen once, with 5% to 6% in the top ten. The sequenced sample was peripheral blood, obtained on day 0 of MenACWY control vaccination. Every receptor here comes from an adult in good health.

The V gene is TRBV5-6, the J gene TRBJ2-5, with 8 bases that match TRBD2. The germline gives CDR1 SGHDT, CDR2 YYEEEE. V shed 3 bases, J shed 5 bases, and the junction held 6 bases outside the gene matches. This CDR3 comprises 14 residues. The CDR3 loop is CASSSRLAFETQYF. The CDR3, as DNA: TGTGCCAGCAGCTCCCGACTAGCGTTCGAGACCCAGTACTTC.

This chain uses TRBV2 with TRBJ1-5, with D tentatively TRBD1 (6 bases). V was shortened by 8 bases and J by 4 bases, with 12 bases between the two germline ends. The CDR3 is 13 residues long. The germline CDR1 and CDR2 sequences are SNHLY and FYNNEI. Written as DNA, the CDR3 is TGTGCCAGCCTACGACAGGAAAATCAGCCCCAGCATTTT. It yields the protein CASLRQENQPQHF.

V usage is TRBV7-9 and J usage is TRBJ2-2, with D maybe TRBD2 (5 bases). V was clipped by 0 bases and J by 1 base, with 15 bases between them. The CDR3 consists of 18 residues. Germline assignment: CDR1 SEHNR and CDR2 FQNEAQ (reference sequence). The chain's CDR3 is CASSLAPGLAGNTGELFF. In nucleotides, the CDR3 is TGTGCCAGCAGCTTAGCTCCTGGGCTAGCAGGGAACACCGGGGAGCTGTTTTTT. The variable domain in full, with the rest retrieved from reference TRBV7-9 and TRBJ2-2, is DTGVSQNPRHKITKRGQNVTFRCDPISEHNRLYWYRQTLGQGPEFLTYFQNEAQLEKSRLLSDRFSAERPKGSFSTLEIQRTEQGDSAMYLCASSLAPGLAGNTGELFFGEGSRLTVL.

DNA for the CDR3: TGTGCCAGCAGTTATCGACAGAGGAACACTGAAGCTTTCTTT. Translating it yields CASSYRQRNTEAFF. The V call is TRBV6-5, the J call TRBJ1-1; weak D call: TRBD1 (5 bases). CDR1 MNHEY and CDR2 SVGAGI come from the germline V gene. The CDR3 spans 14 residues. V lost 3 bases to trimming and J lost 1 base, with 9 bases between them.

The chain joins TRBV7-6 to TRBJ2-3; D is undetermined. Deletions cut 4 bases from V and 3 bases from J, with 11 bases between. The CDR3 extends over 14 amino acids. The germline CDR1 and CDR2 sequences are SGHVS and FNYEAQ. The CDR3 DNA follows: TGTGCCAGCAGCTACGGGTTGGCGACAGATACGCAGTATTTT. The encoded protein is CASSYGLATDTQYF.

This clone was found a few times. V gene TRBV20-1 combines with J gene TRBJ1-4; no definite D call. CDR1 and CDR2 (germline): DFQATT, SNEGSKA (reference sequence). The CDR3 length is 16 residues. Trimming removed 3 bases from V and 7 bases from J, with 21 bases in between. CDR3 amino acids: CSASPPGPRAPEKLFF. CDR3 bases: TGCAGTGCTAGTCCTCCGGGCCCGAGGGCCCCTGAAAAACTGTTTTTT.

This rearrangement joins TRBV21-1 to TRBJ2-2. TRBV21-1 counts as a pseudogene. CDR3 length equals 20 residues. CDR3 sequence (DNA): TGTGCCAGCAGCAAAGGAGGGGTCAGTGGTGGGTACGGGGTCCGGCGGGAGCTGTTTTTT. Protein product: CASSKGGVSGGYGVRRELFF.

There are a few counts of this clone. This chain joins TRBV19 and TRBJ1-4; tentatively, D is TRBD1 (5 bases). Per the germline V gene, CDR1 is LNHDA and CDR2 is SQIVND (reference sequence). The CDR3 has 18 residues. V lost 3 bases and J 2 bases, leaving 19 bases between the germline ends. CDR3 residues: CASSIKIRGLGTNEKLFF. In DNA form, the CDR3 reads TGTGCCAGTAGTATTAAAATTAGGGGCCTCGGGACTAATGAAAAACTGTTTTTT.

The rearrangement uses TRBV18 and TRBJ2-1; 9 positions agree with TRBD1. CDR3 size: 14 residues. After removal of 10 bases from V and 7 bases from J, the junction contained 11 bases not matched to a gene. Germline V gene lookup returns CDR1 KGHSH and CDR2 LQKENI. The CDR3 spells CATSGTGRRNEQFF. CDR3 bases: TGTGCCACCTCCGGGACAGGGAGGCGGAATGAGCAGTTCTTC. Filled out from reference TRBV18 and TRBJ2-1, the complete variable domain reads NAGVMQNPRHLVRRRGQEARLRCSPMKGHSHVYWYRQLPEEGLKFMVYLQKENIIDESGMPKERFSAEFPKEGPSILRIQQVVRGDSAAYFCATSGTGRRNEQFFGPGTRLTVL.

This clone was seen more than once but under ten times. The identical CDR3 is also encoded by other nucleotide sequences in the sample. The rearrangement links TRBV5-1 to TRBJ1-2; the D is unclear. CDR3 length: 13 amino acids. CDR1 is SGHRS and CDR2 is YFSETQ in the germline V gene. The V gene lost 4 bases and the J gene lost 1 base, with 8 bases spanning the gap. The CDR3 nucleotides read TGCGCCAGCAGCCCTGACGGTAACTATGGCTACACCTTC. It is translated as CASSPDGNYGYTF.

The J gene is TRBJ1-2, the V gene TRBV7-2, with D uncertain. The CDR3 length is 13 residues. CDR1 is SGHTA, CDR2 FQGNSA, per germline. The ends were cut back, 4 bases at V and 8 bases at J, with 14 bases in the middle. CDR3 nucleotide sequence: TGTGCCAGCAGCTCCGTTGGTTCTGGGGGCTACACCTTC. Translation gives CASSSVGSGGYTF.

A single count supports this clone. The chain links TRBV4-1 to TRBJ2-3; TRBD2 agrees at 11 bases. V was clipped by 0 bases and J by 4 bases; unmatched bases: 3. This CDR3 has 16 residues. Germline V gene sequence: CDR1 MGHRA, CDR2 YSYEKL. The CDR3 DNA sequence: TGCGCCAGCAGCCAAGAGCTAGCGGGAGGAGCAGATACGCAGTATTTT. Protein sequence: CASSQELAGGADTQYF.

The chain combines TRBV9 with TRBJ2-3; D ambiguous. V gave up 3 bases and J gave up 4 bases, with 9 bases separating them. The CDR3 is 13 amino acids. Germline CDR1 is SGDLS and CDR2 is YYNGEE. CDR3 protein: CASSARLPDTQYF. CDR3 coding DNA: TGTGCCAGCAGCGCGAGACTGCCAGATACGCAGTATTTT.

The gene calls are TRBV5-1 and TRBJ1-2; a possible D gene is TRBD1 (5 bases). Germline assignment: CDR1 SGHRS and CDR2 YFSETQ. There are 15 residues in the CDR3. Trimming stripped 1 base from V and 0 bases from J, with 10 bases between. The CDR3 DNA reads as TGCGCCAGCAGCTTGAACCAGGGAGCTAACTATGGCTACACCTTC. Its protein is CASSLNQGANYGYTF.